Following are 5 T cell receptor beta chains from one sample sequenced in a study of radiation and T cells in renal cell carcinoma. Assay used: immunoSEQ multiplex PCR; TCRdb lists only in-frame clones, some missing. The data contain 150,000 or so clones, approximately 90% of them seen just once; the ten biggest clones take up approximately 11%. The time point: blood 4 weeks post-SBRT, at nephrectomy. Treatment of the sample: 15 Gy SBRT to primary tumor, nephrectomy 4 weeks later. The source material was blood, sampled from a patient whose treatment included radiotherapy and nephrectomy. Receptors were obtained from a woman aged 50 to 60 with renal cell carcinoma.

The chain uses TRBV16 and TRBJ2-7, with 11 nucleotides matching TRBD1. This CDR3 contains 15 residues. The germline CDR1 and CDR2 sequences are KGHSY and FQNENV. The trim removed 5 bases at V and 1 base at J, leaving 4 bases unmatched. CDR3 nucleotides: TGTGCCAGCAGCTCGGACAGGGGGCTTTCCTACGAGCAGTACTTC. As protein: CASSSDRGLSYEQYF. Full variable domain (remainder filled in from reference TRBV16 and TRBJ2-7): GEEVAQTPKHLVRGEGQKAKLYCAPIKGHSYVFWYQQVLKNEFKFLISFQNENVFDETGMPKERFSAKCLPNSPCSLEIQATKLEDSAVYFCASSSDRGLSYEQYFGPGTRLTVT.

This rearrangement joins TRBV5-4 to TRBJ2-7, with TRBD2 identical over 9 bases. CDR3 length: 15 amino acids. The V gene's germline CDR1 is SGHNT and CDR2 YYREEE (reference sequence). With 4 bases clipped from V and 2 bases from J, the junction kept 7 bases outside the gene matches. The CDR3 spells CASSQQRGDPYEQYF. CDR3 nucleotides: TGTGCCAGCAGCCAACAGCGGGGGGATCCCTACGAGCAGTACTTC.

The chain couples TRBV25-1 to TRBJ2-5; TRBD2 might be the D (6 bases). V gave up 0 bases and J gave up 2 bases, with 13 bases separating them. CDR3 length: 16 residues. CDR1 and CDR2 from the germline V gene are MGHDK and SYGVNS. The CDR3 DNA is TGTGCCAGCAGTGAATATTTTCCTAGCGTACAAGAGACCCAGTACTTC. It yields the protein CASSEYFPSVQETQYF.

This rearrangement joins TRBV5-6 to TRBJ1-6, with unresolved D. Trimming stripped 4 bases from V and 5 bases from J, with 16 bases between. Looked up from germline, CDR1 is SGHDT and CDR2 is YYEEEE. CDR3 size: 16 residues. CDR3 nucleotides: TGTGCCAGCAGCCGCCGTGATACAGTGAATAATTCACCCCTCCACTTT. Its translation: CASSRRDTVNNSPLHF.

In nucleotides, the CDR3 is TGTGCCAGCCGGGACAGGGGAGATTCCGGGGAGCTGTTTTTT. Encoded protein: CASRDRGDSGELFF. J is TRBJ2-2 and V is TRBV19; 10 nucleotides agree with TRBD1. V was pared by 9 bases and J by 6 bases, with 7 bases of the junction left unmatched. CDR3 length: 14 amino acids. CDR1 and CDR2 from the germline V gene are LNHDA and SQIVND (reference sequence).